The rows below give T cell receptor beta chains drawn from one sample of a study of blood T cell repertoires in COVID-19. Assay: immunoSEQ multiplex PCR; the TCRdb copy retains only in-frame clones and omits some. The sample includes under 450,000 clones, roughly 90% seen only once; the top ten take around 1.5%. The material sequenced was peripheral blood. Source of these receptors: a woman aged 40 to 55 with COVID-19, enrolled during active disease. The CDR3 runs from the conserved cysteine through the conserved F or W. The order of the fields is D gene, V gene, J gene, clone size, CDR3 protein, CDR3 DNA. D genes are given only for firm matches. Part of the rows lack a size; the others show once, few, many or a class for expanded clones.

.,TRBV20-1,TRBJ2-3,.,CSADGGTQYF,TGCAGTGCTGATGGGGGGACGCAGTATTTT
TRBD1,TRBV29-1,TRBJ1-1,once,CSVETGTGYEAFF,TGCAGCGTTGAGACCGGGACAGGGTATGAAGCTTTCTTT
TRBD1,TRBV28,TRBJ1-1,.,CATKPGGLGNTEAFF,TGTGCCACCAAGCCAGGGGGGCTGGGGAACACTGAAGCTTTCTTT
TRBD1,TRBV28,TRBJ1-2,once,CASSSGQVGGYTF,TGTGCCAGCAGTAGCGGACAGGTCGGGGGCTACACCTTC
TRBD1,TRBV6-5,TRBJ1-2,once,CASNTGGAVYGYTF,TGTGCCAGCAATACAGGGGGCGCCGTTTATGGCTACACCTTC
.,TRBV27,TRBJ1-6,.,CASRTLLPGHYSPLHF,TGTGCCAGCAGGACTCTCTTACCGGGTCACTATTCACCCCTCCACTTT
TRBD1,TRBV7-9,TRBJ1-1,.,CASSLEGAGTEAFF,TGTGCCAGCAGCTTAGAGGGGGCGGGGACTGAAGCTTTCTTT
TRBD1,TRBV27,TRBJ1-1,.,CASSLAYRGSTEAFF,TGTGCCAGCAGCTTAGCTTACAGGGGGAGCACTGAAGCTTTCTTT
.,TRBV19,TRBJ2-3,.,CASSISVDTQYF,TGTGCCAGTAGTATTTCCGTAGATACGCAGTATTTT
.,TRBV7-2,TRBJ2-7,.,CASSRGGAGYEQYF,TGTGCCAGCAGCCGGGGCGGGGCCGGCTACGAGCAGTACTTC
.,TRBV27,TRBJ1-1,.,CASSLRGMNTEAFF,TGTGCCAGCAGTTTGAGAGGGATGAACACTGAAGCTTTCTTT
TRBD1,TRBV27,TRBJ1-5,.,CASSFTGGPNQPQHF,TGTGCCAGCAGTTTCACAGGGGGACCCAATCAGCCCCAGCATTTT
TRBD1,TRBV7-2,TRBJ1-2,.,CASSGTGGDYGYTF,TGTGCCAGCAGCGGGACAGGCGGTGACTATGGCTACACCTTC
.,TRBV21-1,TRBJ1-3,.,CASSTGRGSGNTIYF,TGTGCCAGCAGCACAGGGAGGGGCTCTGGAAACACCATATATTTT
.,TRBV9,TRBJ1-1,.,CASSVDPGLSTEAFF,TGTGCCAGCAGCGTAGATCCGGGGTTAAGCACTGAAGCTTTCTTT
.,TRBV6-1,TRBJ1-1,.,CASSEKSRGANTEAFF,TGTGCCAGCAGTGAAAAATCCCGGGGGGCTAACACTGAAGCTTTCTTT
TRBD1,TRBV19,TRBJ1-5,.,CASKGVGDSQPQHF,TGTGCCAGTAAGGGGGTGGGGGACAGTCAGCCCCAGCATTTT
.,TRBV28,TRBJ1-6,.,CASSLDGGWSSPLHF,TGTGCCAGCAGTTTAGATGGAGGGTGGAGTTCACCCCTCCACTTT
.,TRBV5-1,TRBJ1-6,.,CASRQGSEGSPLHF,TGCGCCAGCAGACAGGGCTCCGAAGGCTCACCCCTCCACTTT
TRBD1,TRBV28,TRBJ1-1,.,CASSRVFGTGGSTEAFF,TGTGCCAGCAGTCGAGTTTTCGGGACAGGGGGCTCCACTGAAGCTTTCTTT
.,TRBV19,TRBJ1-2,.,CASSSLTGMNGYTF,TGTGCCAGTAGTAGTCTCACAGGGATGAATGGCTACACCTTC
.,TRBV28,TRBJ2-5,once,CASSFYETQYF,TGTGCCAGCAGTTTCTATGAGACCCAGTACTTC
.,TRBV5-4,TRBJ1-6,.,CASSLYGSNSPLHF,TGTGCCAGCAGCTTGTACGGGAGTAATTCACCCCTCCACTTT
.,TRBV11-2,TRBJ2-1,.,CASSQGSSGYNEQFF,TGTGCCAGCAGCCAAGGGAGTAGCGGCTACAATGAGCAGTTCTTC
TRBD1,TRBV11-1,TRBJ1-1,.,CASSSRQGLTEAFF,TGTGCCAGCAGCTCGAGACAGGGCCTCACTGAAGCTTTCTTT
TRBD2,TRBV7-7,TRBJ2-2,.,CASSRTSGVNTGELFF,TGTGCTAGCAGTCGGACTAGCGGGGTGAACACCGGGGAGCTGTTTTTT
.,TRBV27,TRBJ2-7,once,CASSLQHTATSPHEQYF,TGTGCCAGCAGTTTACAACATACAGCAACTTCCCCCCACGAGCAGTACTTC
.,TRBV5-1,TRBJ1-1,once,CASSFAENTEAFF,TGCGCCAGCAGCTTCGCAGAGAACACTGAAGCTTTCTTT
.,TRBV28,TRBJ1-2,.,CASSRIDYGYTF,TGTGCCAGCAGCCGCATAGACTATGGCTACACCTTC
.,TRBV28,TRBJ1-4,.,CASSFLAGMEKLFF,.
TRBD2,TRBV27,TRBJ2-1,.,CASSLAGGYNEQFF,TGTGCCAGCAGTTTAGCGGGAGGGTACAATGAGCAGTTCTTC
.,TRBV12-3/TRBV12-4,TRBJ1-2,.,CASSRQARYGYTF,TGTGCCAGCAGCCGACAGGCGAGATATGGCTACACCTTC
.,TRBV7-9,TRBJ2-3,.,CASSLDSNTQYF,TGTGCCAGCAGCTTAGATTCTAATACGCAGTATTTT
TRBD2,TRBV5-1,TRBJ2-2,.,CASSFWLAGAGGELFF,TGCGCCAGCAGCTTTTGGCTAGCGGGAGCTGGCGGGGAGCTGTTTTTT
.,TRBV9,TRBJ1-2,once,CASSASGHRYGYTF,TGTGCCAGCAGCGCGTCGGGACATCGATATGGCTACACCTTC
.,TRBV18,TRBJ2-5,.,CASSPERETQYF,TGTGCCAGCTCACCCGAGAGAGAGACCCAGTACTTC
.,TRBV20-1,TRBJ1-5,.,CSASPGGNQPQHF,TGCAGTGCTAGTCCGGGGGGGAATCAGCCCCAGCATTTT
TRBD1,TRBV29-1,TRBJ1-1,.,CSVQVTGGNTEAFF,TGCAGCGTTCAAGTGACAGGGGGAAACACTGAAGCTTTCTTT
.,TRBV23-1,TRBJ1-1,.,CASSGGEAFF,TGCGCCAGCAGTGGGGGCGAAGCTTTCTTT
.,TRBV7-8,TRBJ1-2,.,CASSPSPGYTF,TGTGCCAGCAGCCCTTCCCCTGGCTACACCTTC
.,TRBV6-2/TRBV6-3,TRBJ2-7,.,CASSYGTNKYYEQYF,TGTGCCAGCAGTTACGGGACAAACAAATACTACGAGCAGTACTTC
.,TRBV6-8,TRBJ1-2,.,CASILSVLYGYTF,TGTGCCAGCATCCTCTCAGTTCTCTATGGCTACACCTTC
.,TRBV7-9,TRBJ2-7,.,CASSLSGYEQYF,TGTGCCAGCAGCTTAAGCGGCTACGAGCAGTACTTC
TRBD2,TRBV4-3,TRBJ2-1,.,CASSPGASGGAGSSEQFF,TGCGCCAGCAGCCCTGGGGCTAGCGGGGGGGCCGGATCCAGTGAGCAGTTCTTC
.,TRBV19,TRBJ1-1,.,CASSINSPNTEAFF,TGTGCCAGTAGTATAAATTCTCCGAACACTGAAGCTTTCTTT
TRBD2,TRBV5-1,TRBJ2-7,.,CASSPRGGVVYEQYF,TGCGCCAGCAGCCCCCGGGGGGGGGTAGTTTACGAGCAGTACTTC
.,TRBV11-2,TRBJ1-6,.,CASSLRGGGNSPLHF,TGTGCCAGCAGCTTAAGAGGGGGGGGAAATTCACCCCTCCACTTT
TRBD2,TRBV5-1,TRBJ2-3,.,CASSPRRTSGGPRTDTQYF,TGCGCCAGCAGCCCCCGCCGGACTAGCGGGGGACCCCGCACAGATACGCAGTATTTT
TRBD2,TRBV27,TRBJ2-3,.,CASSLTSGNWDTQYF,TGTGCCAGCAGTTTAACTAGCGGGAATTGGGATACGCAGTATTTT
TRBD1,TRBV6-1,TRBJ2-1,many,CASREAAGGSYNEQFF,TGTGCCAGCAGAGAAGCAGCAGGGGGTTCCTACAATGAGCAGTTCTTC
.,TRBV5-1,TRBJ1-1,.,CASSLRLRAWDTEAFF,TGCGCCAGCAGCTTGCGCCTCAGGGCTTGGGACACTGAAGCTTTCTTT